This T cell receptor (beta chain) originates from a study of shared clonotypes between healthy human individuals. Whole-study context: The donor group consisted of two women and three men, aged 18 to 49.

Worth noting for this clone: The antigen is unknown.

Method: immunoSEQ multiplex PCR; TCRdb's copy keeps in-frame clones and lacks some. The data hold about 1.1 million clones, with more than 75% observed a single time. The CDR3 extends over 13 amino acids. The ends were cut back, 2 bases at V and 6 bases at J, with 8 bases in the middle. Germline values: CDR1 SGHTA, CDR2 FQGNSA. Points from the study as a whole: Represented diversity (both genetic and exposure-history) was limited by the small number of donors. In general, naive subsets displayed greater estimated richness than memory subsets did. Sequencing depth was expected to influence donor clonotype sharing.

The chain has TRBV7-2 and TRBJ1-3; no clear D gene. The receptor's source is a young man in good health. Some clones in this sample may be carry-over from other donors' samples. The sequencing sample was made of memory CD4+ T cells from PBMCs. Subset noted: CD45RA-negative fraction. CDR3 DNA: TGTGCCAGCAGCTTAAGCCGGGCAAACACCATATATTTT. As protein: CASSLSRANTIYF. The full variable domain, its missing parts supplied by reference TRBV7-2 and TRBJ1-3, is GAGVSQSPSNKVTEKGKDVELRCDPISGHTALYWYRQSLGQGLEFLIYFQGNSAPDKSGLPSDRFSAERTGGSVSTLTIQRTQQEDSAVYLCASSLSRANTIYFGEGSWLTVV.